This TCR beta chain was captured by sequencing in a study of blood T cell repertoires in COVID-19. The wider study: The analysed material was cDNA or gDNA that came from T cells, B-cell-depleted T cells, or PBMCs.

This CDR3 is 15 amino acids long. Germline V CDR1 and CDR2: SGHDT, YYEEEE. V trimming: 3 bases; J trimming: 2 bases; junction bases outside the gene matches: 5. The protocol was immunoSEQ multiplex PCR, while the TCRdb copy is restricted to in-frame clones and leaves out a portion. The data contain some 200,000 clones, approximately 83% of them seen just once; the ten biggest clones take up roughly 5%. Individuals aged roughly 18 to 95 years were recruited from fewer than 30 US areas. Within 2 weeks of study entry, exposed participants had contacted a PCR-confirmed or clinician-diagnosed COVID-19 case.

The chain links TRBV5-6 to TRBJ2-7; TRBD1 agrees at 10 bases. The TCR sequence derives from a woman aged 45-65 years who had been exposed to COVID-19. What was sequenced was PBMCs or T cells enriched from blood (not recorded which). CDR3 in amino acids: CASSWGDRGPYEQYF. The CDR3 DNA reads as TGTGCCAGCAGCTGGGGGGACAGGGGACCCTACGAGCAGTACTTC.